The 8 T cell receptor beta chains given below trace back to one sample, sequenced in a study of shared clonotypes between healthy human individuals. Method: immunoSEQ multiplex PCR; TCRdb's copy keeps in-frame clones and lacks some. The sample has about 1,900,000 clones, approximately 95% seen once; the top ten hold 0.9% to 1.5%. Positively selected for CCR7, the CD45RO-negative cells used as naive CD8 cells excluded terminally differentiated effector memory CD45RA+ cells. The material sequenced was naive CD8+ T cells sorted from blood. The receptors come from a man younger than 30 in good health.

This chain links TRBV28 with TRBJ1-2; 7 bases map to TRBD1. The CDR3 has 14 amino acids. The V segment lost 5 bases and the J segment 8 bases; nucleotides outside the gene matches: 11. Germline values: CDR1 MDHEN, CDR2 SYDVKM. CDR3 in amino acids: CASSIDRVQSGYTF. The CDR3 DNA is TGTGCCAGCAGTATTGACAGGGTTCAGAGCGGCTACACCTTC.

The gene calls are TRBV7-9 and TRBJ2-7, with D possibly TRBD2 on 5 matching bases. Germline values: CDR1 SEHNR, CDR2 FQNEAQ (reference sequence). The V end lost 5 bases, the J end lost 2 bases, and 16 bases lay between the germline ends. The length of the CDR3 is 15 residues. The CDR3 region is CASSQREAATYEQYF. The DNA of the CDR3 is TGTGCCAGCAGCCAACGAGAAGCGGCGACCTACGAGCAGTACTTC.

This chain connects TRBV27 to TRBJ1-1; D remains ambiguous. The V end was cut by 6 bases, the J end by 6 bases, with 11 bases between. The V gene's germline CDR1 is MNHEY and CDR2 SMNVEV (reference sequence). The CDR3 sequence is 12 residues long. CDR3: CASRTDTAEAFF. The CDR3 nucleotides are TGTGCCAGCAGGACCGACACAGCTGAAGCTTTCTTT.

The rearrangement joins TRBV25-1 to TRBJ2-5, with a possible D match to TRBD2 (5 bases). Between the trimmed V and J ends, which lost 3 bases and 1 base, there was a span of 6 bases. CDR1 is MGHDK, CDR2 SYGVNS, per germline. CDR3 length: 13 amino acids. The CDR3 sequence: CASSERVQETQYF. CDR3 nucleotide sequence: TGTGCCAGCAGTGAGCGGGTCCAAGAGACCCAGTACTTC.

This clone was counted once. The CDR3: CASNDREGEAFF. In DNA form, the CDR3 reads TGTGCCAGTAATGACAGGGAGGGTGAAGCTTTCTTT. The J gene is TRBJ1-1, the V gene TRBV19, with 7 bases matching TRBD1. This CDR3 comprises 12 residues. With 7 bases clipped from V and 7 bases from J, the junction kept 6 bases outside the gene matches. Germline CDR1 is LNHDA and CDR2 is SQIVND (reference sequence).

Only one count was recorded for this clone. The chain is built from TRBV7-2 and TRBJ2-7; tentatively, D is TRBD1 (5 bases). Germline V gene data show CDR1 as SGHTA and CDR2 as FQGNSA. Trimming left V 5 bases short and J 2 bases short, with 19 bases between. The CDR3 totals 16 residues. In DNA form, the CDR3 reads TGTGCCAGCAGCCCTCGGTCAGGGTCTATAGCCTACGAGCAGTACTTC. Encoded protein: CASSPRSGSIAYEQYF.

The gene calls are TRBV4-1 and TRBJ2-7; 8 bases are a match to TRBD2. From germline, CDR1 is MGHRA and CDR2 YSYEKL. V gave up 3 bases and J gave up 4 bases; unmatched junction bases: 8. The CDR3 totals 15 residues. CDR3 nucleotides: TGCGCCAGCAGCCAGACGAGCGGGGGAAGGTACGAGCAGTACTTC. Translation: CASSQTSGGRYEQYF.

The chain employs TRBV11-2 and TRBJ1-2, with D uncertain. Germline V CDR1 and CDR2: SGHAT, FQNNGV. The CDR3 runs 12 residues. V lost 1 base to trimming and J lost 8 bases, with 8 bases between them. The CDR3 region is CASSLVGSGYTF. CDR3 sequence (DNA): TGTGCCAGCAGCTTAGTAGGGTCCGGCTACACCTTC.